This T cell receptor beta chain was identified during a study of shared clonotypes between healthy human individuals. With respect to this clone: Its antigen is undetermined.

Cells designated naive CD8 were CD45RO-negative and were positively selected for CCR7, with terminally differentiated effector memory CD45RA+ cells excluded. Those who donated were healthy HIV-negative adults, with no recent acute infections or vaccinations reported. The germline gives CDR1 SGHTA, CDR2 FQGNSA. V lost 2 bases, J lost 3 bases, and 3 bases stayed unmatched. CDR3 length equals 14 residues. Study findings and constraints: Naive CD4 clonotype sharing across a few donors was around 5%.

Generated by immunoSEQ multiplex PCR, the TCRdb table keeps only in-frame clones and is missing some. This table holds 1.5 million to 2.5 million clones, about 95% found once. The gene calls are TRBV7-2 and TRBJ2-5, with TRBD2 matching 7 bases. Input material: naive CD8+ T cells sorted from blood. The receptor comes from a man aged 18 to 29 in good health. CDR3 bases: TGTGCCAGCAGCTTAATCCTAGCGGAAGAGACCCAGTACTTC. It translates to CASSLILAEETQYF.